The rows below give T cell receptor beta chains drawn from one sample of a study of CD8 T cells in Susac syndrome. TCRdb called the immunoSEQ multiplex PCR reads again in MiXCR, with one record for every CDR3 protein. Among a few hundred thousand distinct CDR3 sequences, over 75% were seen once, and the ten largest hold around 0.2%. Material: CD8+ T cells from PBMCs. The receptors shown here come from a human donor with multiple sclerosis. Both conserved end residues are part of each CDR3. D genes are given only for firm matches. Where a row states a size, it is once, few, many or the class of an expanded clone; other rows omit it.

clone_size j_call d_call v_call cdr3_nt cdr3_aa
NA TRBJ1-2 NA TRBV27 TGTGCCAGCAGAACCTTCCTCACCCGGGCTCTTAGTGGCTACACCTTC CASRTFLTRALSGYTF
NA TRBJ1-4 TRBD1 TRBV6-2/TRBV6-3 TGTGCCAGCAAGGGGGCAGGCGAAAAACTGTTTTTT CASKGAGEKLFF
NA TRBJ2-7 TRBD1 TRBV7-9 TGTGCCAGCAGTTCAACGGGACAGGGGACCTACGAGCAGTACTTC CASSSTGQGTYEQYF
NA TRBJ2-7 NA TRBV11-2 TGTGCCAGCAGTGAAGGGACAATTGCCTACGAGCAGTACTTC CASSEGTIAYEQYF
NA TRBJ2-7 TRBD1 TRBV20-1 TGCAGTGCTAGTGTAAGGGGGCCCCCTTATGAGCAGTACTTC CSASVRGPPYEQYF
NA TRBJ2-5 NA TRBV28 TGTGCCAGCAGTCTACCGACCAGCAGCCAAGAGACCCAGTACTTC CASSLPTSSQETQYF
NA TRBJ2-7 TRBD1 TRBV27 TGTGCCAGCAGTTTCGGGACAGGAGCAACCTACGAGCAGTACTTC CASSFGTGATYEQYF
NA TRBJ2-6 NA TRBV2 TGTGCCAGCAGCGCGGACAGCCCCTCTGGGGCCAACGTCCTGACTTTC CASSADSPSGANVLTF
NA TRBJ2-1 TRBD2 TRBV19 TGTGCCAGTAGTGTGGGACTAGCTTACAATGAGCAGTTCTTC CASSVGLAYNEQFF
NA TRBJ1-2 TRBD1 TRBV11-2 TGTGCCAGCAGCTCATCCACCGGGACAGGGGGCCTCTATGGCTACACCTTC CASSSSTGTGGLYGYTF
NA TRBJ1-6 NA TRBV4-3 TGCGCCAGCAGCCAAGATGGATCCTATAATTCACCCCTCCACTTT CASSQDGSYNSPLHF
NA TRBJ1-5 NA TRBV27 TGTGCCAGCAGTTTATCCGCCGCTGCTCAGCCCCAGCATTTT CASSLSAAAQPQHF
once TRBJ2-2 TRBD2 TRBV24-1 TGTGCCACCAGTGACATCAGCGGGGCCAGCGGGGAGCTGTTTTTT CATSDISGASGELFF
NA TRBJ1-5 NA TRBV27 TGTGCCAGCAGCCCAATGGTCAATCAGCCCCAGCATTTT CASSPMVNQPQHF
NA TRBJ2-6 NA TRBV6-1 TGTGCCAGCAGTTCAGGGGACTCCCTCCCCGTCCTGACTTTC CASSSGDSLPVLTF
NA TRBJ2-7 NA TRBV13 TGTGCCAGCAGCTTAGCCGACAGGAGCTACGAGCAGTACTTC CASSLADRSYEQYF
NA TRBJ1-2 NA TRBV9 TGTGCCAGCAGCGTAGGACGGGGGATGCATGGCTACACCTTC CASSVGRGMHGYTF
NA TRBJ1-3 NA TRBV7-9 TGTGCCAGCAGCTCTAAGTGGGACTCTGGAAACACCATATATTTT CASSSKWDSGNTIYF
NA TRBJ2-7 NA TRBV25-1 TGTGCCAGCAGTGCGCAGGACTACGAGCAGTACTTC CASSAQDYEQYF
NA TRBJ1-1 NA TRBV19 TGTGCCAGTACTCAGGGAGGTCATGAAGCTTTCTTT CASTQGGHEAFF
NA TRBJ2-7 NA TRBV27 TGTGCCAGCAGTTCGGGACCCTTCTACGAGCAGTACTTC CASSSGPFYEQYF
few TRBJ2-3 NA TRBV6-5 TGTGCCAGCAGTTCCCGGGCCTTAGAAGGAGATACGCAGTATTTT CASSSRALEGDTQYF
once TRBJ2-3 TRBD2 TRBV6-2/TRBV6-3 TGTGCCAGCAGTTATTTCTGGCGGGGGAGAAGCACAGATACGCAGTATTTT CASSYFWRGRSTDTQYF
once TRBJ2-1 NA TRBV19 TGTGCCAGTAGAGATCCGGACCCCTACAATGAGCAGTTCTTC CASRDPDPYNEQFF